This is a list of T cell receptor beta chains from one sample in a study of T cells in localized non-small cell lung cancer. Only in-frame clones appear in the TCRdb table, and some are missing; sequencing was by immunoSEQ multiplex PCR. The sample contains some 1,200 clones, around 36% of which appear only once. This sample comprised normal lung tissue next to the tumor, obtained before any cancer treatment. These receptors all come from a male donor older than 55 with stage I squamous cell lung carcinoma. The CDR3 runs from the conserved cysteine through the conserved F or W. D genes are given only for firm matches. Clone size, where shown, is once, few, many, or a class for clones that have expanded.

TRBV7-4	-	TRBJ2-1	13	medium-sized	CASSRGQYNEQFF	TGTGCCAGCAGCCGGGGGCAATACAATGAGCAGTTCTTC
TRBV6-8	TRBD1	TRBJ1-1	14	large	CASQERTGASEAFF	TGTGCCAGTCAGGAGAGGACAGGGGCATCTGAAGCTTTCTTT
TRBV4-1	-	TRBJ1-5	15	-	CASSPTTTSNQPQHF	TGCGCCAGCAGCCCCACGACGACGAGCAATCAGCCCCAGCATTTT
TRBV6-8	TRBD2	TRBJ2-2	18	few	CASRPFFQAGGSTGELFF	TGTGCCAGCAGACCTTTCTTCCAGGCGGGAGGGAGCACCGGGGAGCTGTTTTTT
TRBV11-3	TRBD1	TRBJ1-2	14	-	CASSPGTGNYGYTF	TGTGCCAGCAGCCCAGGGACAGGGAACTATGGCTACACCTTC
TRBV6-8	TRBD1	TRBJ2-2	16	large	CASSSRTGRNTGELFF	TGTGCCAGCAGTTCCAGGACAGGGCGGAACACCGGGGAGCTGTTTTTT
TRBV28	-	TRBJ2-5	16	-	CASSGGMTGREETQYF	TGTGCCAGCAGTGGGGGAATGACAGGGAGGGAAGAGACCCAGTACTTC
TRBV6-8	TRBD2	TRBJ2-1	14	few	CASSLTSGHNEQFF	TGTGCCAGCAGTTTGACTAGCGGACACAATGAGCAGTTCTTC
TRBV19	TRBD2	TRBJ2-3	15	-	CASSRVAGGQDTQYF	TGTGCCAGTTCCCGAGTAGCGGGAGGGCAAGATACGCAGTATTTT
TRBV16	TRBD1	TRBJ1-2	16	-	CASSQGTGITNYGYTF	TGTGCCAGCAGCCAAGGGACAGGAATCACTAACTATGGCTACACCTTC
TRBV6-1	TRBD1	TRBJ2-5	16	large	CASSEAGQGARGTQYF	TGTGCCAGCAGTGAAGCAGGACAGGGGGCACGAGGGACCCAGTACTTC
TRBV19	-	TRBJ2-2	13	-	CASRTANTGELFF	TGTGCCAGTAGGACGGCAAACACCGGGGAGCTGTTTTTT
TRBV14	-	TRBJ2-7	12	-	CASSQFYDEQYF	TGTGCCAGCAGCCAGTTTTACGACGAGCAGTACTTC
TRBV10-2	-	TRBJ2-7	15	-	CASSESSGGSYEQYF	TGCGCCAGCAGTGAGTCATCTGGGGGATCCTACGAGCAGTACTTC
TRBV30	TRBD1	TRBJ1-5	15	-	CAWSAGQGINQPQHF	TGTGCCTGGAGCGCTGGACAGGGGATAAATCAGCCCCAGCATTTT
TRBV11-3	TRBD2	TRBJ2-5	14	few	CASSPGRAQETQYF	TGTGCCAGCAGCCCAGGGAGGGCCCAAGAGACCCAGTACTTC